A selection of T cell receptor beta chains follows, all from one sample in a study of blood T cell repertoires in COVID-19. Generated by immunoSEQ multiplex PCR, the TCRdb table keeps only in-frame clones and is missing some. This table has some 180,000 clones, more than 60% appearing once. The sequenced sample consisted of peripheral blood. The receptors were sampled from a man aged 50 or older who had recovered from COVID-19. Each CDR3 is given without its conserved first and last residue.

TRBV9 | ASTLGEMGYEQY
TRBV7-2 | ASSAHRFPEAF
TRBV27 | ASSSLLQGYEQY
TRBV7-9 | ASSLRSPGVNQPQH
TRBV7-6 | ASSLVPPRVDRGEQF
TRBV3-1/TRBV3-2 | ASSRTREGTEAF
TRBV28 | ASSLMGQKSYEQY
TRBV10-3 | AISDPLAGPRSYNEQF
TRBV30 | AWKRQGGWSGANVLT
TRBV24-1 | ATRDRGYEQY
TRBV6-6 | ASRRDRVTEAF
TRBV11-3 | ASSLLGAGSYNEQF
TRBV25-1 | ASSESHQGLNTEAF
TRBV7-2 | ASSLQGGDYGYT
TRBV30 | AWSEGLAAYNEQF
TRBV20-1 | SASGGDSSPLH
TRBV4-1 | ASSQGRTGNTGELF